One sample yielded the 9 T cell receptor beta chains listed below, sequenced in a study of T cells in Graves' hyperthyroidism and ophthalmopathy. Template material for amplifying TCR beta CDR3 regions consisted of RNA transcripts. TCR CDR3 regions were first amplified by RT-PCR with HTBI primers. One entry per CDR3 protein, called by TCRdb with MiXCR from the multiplex PCR reads. The table lists 450,000 to 550,000 distinct CDR3 sequences, roughly 25% of them singletons. The sequenced sample was blood. These receptor sequences come from a woman in her 30s with Graves' ophthalmopathy.

The chain recombines TRBV29-1 with TRBJ1-2; D gene uncertain. V was cut by 6 bases and J by 3 bases, with 11 bases left in between. The CDR3 covers 12 residues. The germline V gene has CDR1 SQVTM and CDR2 ANQGSEA. In DNA, the CDR3 is TGCAGCGTCACCGACCAGTACTATGGCTACACCTTC. Translated: CSVTDQYYGYTF.

This chain connects TRBV11-2 to TRBJ2-7; D unclear. This CDR3 has 17 amino acids. Germline V gene lookup returns CDR1 SGHAT and CDR2 FQNNGV. V lost 2 bases and J lost 3, with 20 bases in between. The CDR3 DNA sequence: TGTGCCAGCAGCTTAAGTCTAGACACGATGAAAGGCTACGAGCAGTACTTC. It encodes CASSLSLDTMKGYEQYF.

This clonotype appeared many times. V usage is TRBV29-1 and J usage is TRBJ1-2; TRBD1 agrees at 8 bases. Germline CDR1 reads SQVTM; CDR2 reads ANQGSEA. This CDR3 is 16 amino acids long. V gave up 0 bases and J gave up 8 bases; unmatched junction bases: 14. CDR3 region: CSVEEVFPYRGGGYTF. The CDR3 DNA follows: TGCAGCGTTGAAGAAGTCTTCCCGTACAGGGGGGGAGGCTACACCTTC.

The table lists this clonotype with many counts. The rearrangement uses TRBV18 and TRBJ2-7; TRBD1 is a possible D gene (6 bases). This CDR3 spans 14 amino acids. CDR1 and CDR2 (germline): KGHSH, LQKENI. Deletions cut 2 bases from V and 5 bases from J, with 13 bases between. CDR3 nucleotide sequence: TGTGCCAGCTCACCAATATCAGGGGCGGACGAGCAGTACTTC. It specifies CASSPISGADEQYF.

This clonotype was seen many times. The chain uses TRBV4-2 and TRBJ2-7, with 10 bases aligning to TRBD2. Germline trimming cut 0 bases from V and 3 bases from J; bases unmatched to any gene: 8. Germline CDR1 LGHNA, CDR2 YNFKEQ. CDR3 size: 17 residues. CDR3 nucleotide sequence: TGTGCCAGCAGCCAAGATCTGCCAGCGGGGGGGCTCTACGAGCAGTACTTC. Translation: CASSQDLPAGGLYEQYF.

As to this clonotype: Its ends do not fully match the called genes, so a read error is possible. The V call is TRBV6-2 or TRBV6-3, the J call TRBJ1-5; the match to TRBD1 covers 7 bases. This CDR3 is built from 14 residues. Looked up from germline, CDR1 is MNHEY and CDR2 is SVGEGT. In DNA form, the CDR3 reads TGTGCCAGCAGCAACTGGGACAGTAATCAGCCCCATCATTTT. Protein product: CASSNWDSNQPHHF.

This chain links TRBV7-3 with TRBJ1-1, with D perhaps TRBD1 (5 bases). The germline V gene encodes CDR1 SGHTA and CDR2 FQGTGA. Deletions cut 0 bases from V and 1 base from J, with 9 bases between. The CDR3 contains 15 residues. CDR3 nucleotide sequence: TGTGCCAGCAGCTTAACGGGGGACCCGAACACTGAAGCTTTCTTT. As protein: CASSLTGDPNTEAFF.

This clonotype was seen only a few times. At one boundary the junction diverges from the germline segment, which might be a read error. The chain recombines TRBV7-2 with TRBJ1-5; no reliable D call. The CDR3 is 15 residues long. The germline V gene encodes CDR1 SGHTA and CDR2 FQGNSA. The CDR3 bases are TGTGCCAGCAGCTTACTCAGTTCTAGCAATCAGCCTCAGCATTTT. As protein: CASSLLSSSNQPQHF. The whole variable domain, filled in from reference TRBV7-2 and TRBJ1-5, reads GAGVSQSPSNKVTEKGKDVELRCDPISGHTALYWYRQSLGQGLEFLIYFQGNSAPDKSGLPSDRFSAERTGGSVSTLTIQRTQQEDSAVYLCASSLLSSSNQPQHFGDGTRLSIL.

This clonotype appeared many times. The V call is TRBV27, the J call TRBJ1-2; D possibly corresponds to TRBD1 (5 bases). The CDR3 runs 12 residues. Trimming pared 10 bases from V and 7 bases from J, leaving 16 bases between. Germline CDR1 and CDR2: MNHEY and SMNVEV (reference sequence). The CDR3 nucleotides read TGTGCCACGGGACGGGGCCATGGTGGCTACACCTTC. The encoded protein is CATGRGHGGYTF.